This T cell receptor (beta chain) was observed in a study of T cells in Graves' hyperthyroidism and ophthalmopathy. Study background: Peripheral blood draws took place at initial diagnosis, ahead of any treatment.

Ten or more counts support this clonotype. Its antigen is still unknown. Study-wide results and caveats: Researchers report that a 13 V-J model separated ophthalmopathy from stable hyperthyroidism.

The CDR3 contains 14 residues. Germline CDR1 is SGHNT and CDR2 is YENEEA. The V end lost 6 bases, the J end lost 3 bases, and 11 bases lay between the germline ends. TCR beta CDR3 regions were amplified from RNA. HTBI primers were employed in a first-round RT-PCR of the TCR CDR3. TCRdb re-called the multiplex PCR reads with MiXCR, one entry per CDR3 protein. The sample has 400,000 to 450,000 distinct CDR3 sequences, 14% to 15% seen once. It was uncontrolled infection, other autoimmune disease, pregnancy or lactation that excluded patients. The J gene is TRBJ2-2, the V gene TRBV11-3; D unresolved. The receptor was isolated from a man aged 18 to 29 with Graves' ophthalmopathy. Specimen: blood. As DNA, the CDR3 is TGTGCCAGCAGACCCGGTCACCACACCGGGGAGCTGTTTTTT. It encodes CASRPGHHTGELFF.